These 28 T cell receptor beta chains share one sample of origin, sequenced in a study of blood T cell repertoires in COVID-19. Assay: immunoSEQ multiplex PCR; the TCRdb copy retains only in-frame clones and omits some. The data show more than 200,000 clones, with around 86% seen just once and about 5% held by the top ten. Specimen: peripheral blood. The receptors were gathered from a woman aged 55-70 years with COVID-19, enrolled during active disease.

The CDR3 bases are TGTGCCAGCAGCGTAGACCCCCAGGGGCAGCCCCAGCATTTT. This translates into CASSVDPQGQPQHF. The rearrangement uses TRBV9 and TRBJ1-5; the D gene is possibly TRBD1 (6 bases). CDR1 is SGDLS, CDR2 YYNGEE, per germline. The CDR3 runs to 14 residues. Deletions cut 0 bases from V and 7 bases from J, with 11 bases between.

The rearrangement links TRBV4-2 to TRBJ2-2; unclear D gene. V was shortened by 1 base and J by 4 bases, with 10 bases between the two germline ends. Germline V CDR1 and CDR2: LGHNA, YNFKEQ. The CDR3 consists of 15 residues. Here the CDR3 reads CASSQGFISTGELFF. Here the CDR3 DNA reads TGTGCCAGCAGCCAAGGCTTTATTAGCACCGGGGAGCTGTTTTTT.

The J gene is TRBJ1-1, the V gene TRBV6-4; D not resolved. The V gene's germline CDR1 is MRHNA and CDR2 SNTAGT. Trimming cost V 10 bases and J 1 base, with 28 bases left between them. The CDR3 sequence is 18 residues long. CDR3 region: CATVEVGEVFPANTEAFF. CDR3 nucleotides: TGTGCCACCGTCGAAGTGGGAGAAGTCTTTCCTGCGAACACTGAAGCTTTCTTT.

This CDR3 reads CASSLGTTYSNQPQHF. The CDR3 DNA is TGTGCCAGCAGCCTGGGGACAACTTATAGCAATCAGCCCCAGCATTTT. This chain joins TRBV5-6 and TRBJ1-5, with D maybe TRBD1 (6 bases). The germline CDR1 and CDR2 sequences are SGHDT and YYEEEE. Between the trimmed V and J ends, which lost 4 bases and 0 bases, there was a span of 14 bases. The CDR3 covers 16 residues. The whole variable domain, remainder taken from reference TRBV5-6 and TRBJ1-5, is DAGVTQSPTHLIKTRGQQVTLRCSPKSGHDTVSWYQQALGQGPQFIFQYYEEEERQRGNFPDRFSGHQFPNYSSELNVNALLLGDSALYLCASSLGTTYSNQPQHFGDGTRLSIL.

V and J are TRBV29-1 and TRBJ1-1; D unclear. Trimming shortened V by 3 bases and J by 2 bases, and 16 bases separated the two germline ends. CDR1 is SQVTM and CDR2 is ANQGSEA in the germline V gene. The CDR3 runs to 15 residues. This chain's CDR3 is CSVDLRGAYNTEAFF. The CDR3 coding sequence is TGCAGCGTTGATTTACGGGGAGCGTACAACACTGAAGCTTTCTTT. Full variable domain (remainder filled in from reference TRBV29-1 and TRBJ1-1): SAVISQKPSRDICQRGTSLTIQCQVDSQVTMMFWYRQQPGQSLTLIATANQGSEATYESGFVIDKFPISRPNLTFSTLTVSNMSPEDSSIYLCSVDLRGAYNTEAFFGQGTRLTVV.

The chain uses TRBV19 and TRBJ2-2; D might be TRBD1 (5 bases). Trimming shortened V by 3 bases and J by 6 bases, and 8 bases separated the two germline ends. CDR1 is LNHDA and CDR2 is SQIVND in the germline V gene (reference sequence). The CDR3 extends over 13 amino acids. The CDR3 sequence: CASSIGRAGELFF. The CDR3 DNA follows: TGTGCCAGTAGTATCGGCAGGGCCGGGGAGCTGTTTTTT.

The rearrangement joins TRBV6-2 or TRBV6-3 to TRBJ2-7; possible D gene TRBD1, 5 bases. This CDR3 contains 11 residues. Between the trimmed V and J ends, which lost 5 bases and 7 bases, there was a span of 9 bases. Germline CDR1 MNHEY, CDR2 SVGEGT. The CDR3, as DNA: TGTGCCAGCAGTAGGACACGTGAGCAGTACTTC. Encoded protein: CASSRTREQYF.

This chain uses TRBV30 with TRBJ2-5; possible D gene TRBD1, 5 bases. The CDR3 spans 13 residues. Trimming cost V 0 bases and J 7 bases, with 12 bases left between them. The germline V gene encodes CDR1 GTSNPN and CDR2 SVGIG (reference sequence). Here the CDR3 DNA reads TGTGCCTGGAGTGTACAAAAAGGGGTGACCCAGTACTTC. Protein sequence: CAWSVQKGVTQYF.

The chain links TRBV30 to TRBJ1-5; tentatively, D is TRBD1 (5 bases). V lost 6 bases and J 4 bases, leaving 13 bases between the germline ends. The V gene's germline CDR1 is GTSNPN and CDR2 SVGIG (reference sequence). CDR3 length: 13 amino acids. CDR3 protein: CACMTGVNQPQHF. The CDR3 DNA sequence: TGTGCCTGTATGACGGGGGTAAATCAGCCCCAGCATTTT.

This clone showed up just a few times. The V gene is TRBV6-4, the J gene TRBJ2-2; 7 bases line up with TRBD1. The CDR3 covers 14 residues. From germline, CDR1 is MRHNA and CDR2 SNTAGT. J was trimmed by 4 bases and V by 9 bases; bases with no gene match: 8. The CDR3 protein is CASPDRVSTGELFF. In DNA, the CDR3 is TGTGCCAGTCCCGACAGGGTGAGCACCGGGGAGCTGTTTTTT.

This chain connects TRBV7-2 to TRBJ2-5; 12 positions agree with TRBD2. Germline lookup yields CDR1 SGHTA and CDR2 FQGNSA. This CDR3 is 15 amino acids long. Germline trimming cut 7 bases from V and 4 bases from J; bases unmatched to any gene: 7. In DNA form, the CDR3 reads TGTGCCAGCAACAGACTAGCGGGAGTTGTAGAGACCCAGTACTTC. Translating gives CASNRLAGVVETQYF.

The chain links TRBV18 to TRBJ1-5; 9 bases are a match to TRBD1. Germline V gene data show CDR1 as KGHSH and CDR2 as LQKENI. The CDR3 has 16 amino acids. Trimming took 0 bases from V and 6 from J; bases not matched to a gene: 6. CDR3 residues: CASSPPLTGGLQPQHF. DNA of the CDR3: TGTGCCAGCTCACCACCACTGACAGGGGGTCTTCAGCCCCAGCATTTT. The full variable domain, rest sourced from reference TRBV18 and TRBJ1-5, is NAGVMQNPRHLVRRRGQEARLRCSPMKGHSHVYWYRQLPEEGLKFMVYLQKENIIDESGMPKERFSAEFPKEGPSILRIQQVVRGDSAAYFCASSPPLTGGLQPQHFGDGTRLSIL.

The chain combines TRBV5-5 with TRBJ2-2, with 7 bases that match TRBD1. The CDR3 runs 16 residues. Germline V gene lookup returns CDR1 SGHKS and CDR2 YYEKEE (reference sequence). V shed 5 bases and J 4 bases; nucleotides not matched to a gene: 11. The CDR3 sequence is CASSQEQGSGTGELFF. CDR3 nucleotide sequence: TGTGCCAGCAGTCAAGAACAGGGGTCCGGCACCGGGGAGCTGTTTTTT. The variable domain in full, completed from reference TRBV5-5 and TRBJ2-2, reads DAGVTQSPTHLIKTRGQQVTLRCSPISGHKSVSWYQQVLGQGPQFIFQYYEKEERGRGNFPDRFSARQFPNYSSELNVNALLLGDSALYLCASSQEQGSGTGELFFGEGSRLTVL.

The chain employs TRBV18 and TRBJ2-1; D might be TRBD2 (5 bases). V lost 6 bases and J lost 5, with 11 bases in between. This CDR3 is built from 13 residues. Germline V gene data show CDR1 as KGHSH and CDR2 as LQKENI. The CDR3 nucleotides read TGTGCCAGCTCCCCCGGAGGAAACAATGAGCAGTTCTTC. Its translation: CASSPGGNNEQFF.

The V call is TRBV6-1, the J call TRBJ2-7; D is possibly TRBD2 (5 bases). Germline assignment: CDR1 MNHNS and CDR2 SASEGT. V was clipped by 3 bases and J by 2 bases, with 8 bases between them. CDR3 length: 13 residues. In DNA form, the CDR3 reads TGTGCCAGCAGTGACCGGGGTCCCTACGAGCAGTACTTC. Its translation: CASSDRGPYEQYF.

The chain couples TRBV2 to TRBJ2-3; TRBD1 agrees at 8 bases. The CDR3 covers 15 residues. The trim removed 2 bases at V and 5 bases at J, leaving 6 bases unmatched. Germline V lookup: CDR1 SNHLY, CDR2 FYNNEI. In DNA, the CDR3 is TGTGCCAGCAGTGAAAGGCAGGGGGCTATAGATACGCAGTATTTT. This encodes CASSERQGAIDTQYF.

Only one count was recorded for this clone. The chain joins TRBV6-5 to TRBJ1-2; a weak D match, TRBD1 (5 bases). Germline V gene sequence: CDR1 MNHEY, CDR2 SVGAGI. The CDR3 extends over 13 amino acids. The V end lost 5 bases, the J end lost 7 bases, and 14 bases lay between the germline ends. The CDR3 sequence: CASSRTGPSGYTF. As DNA, the CDR3 is TGTGCCAGCAGTCGCACAGGCCCCTCTGGCTACACCTTC.

The J gene is TRBJ2-5, the V gene TRBV7-8; D not certain. V was pared by 6 bases and J by 2 bases, with 7 bases between. The V gene's germline CDR1 is SGHVS and CDR2 FQNEAQ. CDR3 length equals 12 residues. Here the CDR3 reads CASSFTQETQYF. CDR3 nucleotide sequence: TGTGCCAGCAGTTTTACACAAGAGACCCAGTACTTC.

Worth noting for this clone: Other DNA variants within this sample encode the same CDR3. In DNA form, the CDR3 reads TGTGCCAGCAGCGTTTCCGGAGGCTCCTACAATGAGCAGTTCTTC. Translating gives CASSVSGGSYNEQFF. V gene TRBV9 combines with J gene TRBJ2-1; weak D call: TRBD2 (5 bases). V was shortened by 2 bases and J by 0 bases, with 9 bases between the two germline ends. CDR1 is SGDLS, CDR2 YYNGEE, per germline. CDR3 length: 15 residues.

The V call is TRBV6-4, the J call TRBJ2-3; TRBD2 matches 9 bases. The CDR3 spans 15 residues. Germline V gives CDR1 MRHNA, CDR2 SNTAGT. The ends lost 6 bases at V and 12 bases at J; junction bases unmatched: 16. Here the CDR3 DNA reads TGTGCCAGCAGCCCAGAGGCCGGGACTAGCTTTCCCCAGTATTTT. Amino acids: CASSPEAGTSFPQYF.

The chain has TRBV5-8 and TRBJ1-2; D unclear. Trimming pared 6 bases from V and 6 bases from J, leaving 21 bases between. From germline, CDR1 is SGHTS and CDR2 YDEGEE. The CDR3 runs to 15 residues. CDR3 region: CASTTQPGSRDGYTF. The CDR3 DNA follows: TGTGCCAGCACCACCCAACCGGGATCAAGGGATGGCTACACCTTC.

The V and J genes are TRBV5-1 and TRBJ2-3; maybe TRBD1 (6 bases). In germline, CDR1 is SGHRS, CDR2 YFSETQ. CDR3 length: 15 residues. V lost 5 bases and J lost 6, with 19 bases in between. CDR3 coding DNA: TGCGCCAGCAGGCCCGGGACAACTAAAGAGGATACGCAGTATTTT. Residues: CASRPGTTKEDTQYF. The entire variable domain, with the rest obtained from reference TRBV5-1 and TRBJ2-3, is as follows: KAGVTQTPRYLIKTRGQQVTLSCSPISGHRSVSWYQQTPGQGLQFLFEYFSETQRNKGNFPGRFSGRQFSNSRSEMNVSTLELGDSALYLCASRPGTTKEDTQYFGPGTRLTVL.

This clone has just a few counts. The rearrangement links TRBV9 to TRBJ2-7, with D perhaps matching TRBD2 (5 bases). Trimming pared 4 bases from V and 6 bases from J, leaving 14 bases between. In germline, CDR1 is SGDLS, CDR2 YYNGEE. The CDR3 has 13 amino acids. DNA for the CDR3: TGTGCCAGCAGCTTGAGGGAACTGGGCGAGCAGTACTTC. Amino acid sequence: CASSLRELGEQYF.

The chain carries TRBV4-2 and TRBJ2-7; possibly TRBD2 for D (7 bases). V gave up 2 bases and J gave up 4 bases, with 18 bases separating them. Germline V CDR1 and CDR2: LGHNA, YNFKEQ. This CDR3 comprises 16 residues. Written as DNA, the CDR3 is TGTGCCAGCAGCCAAAATGGGGGGGGCGCCGTGTACGAGCAGTACTTC. It specifies CASSQNGGGAVYEQYF.

The chain carries TRBV19 and TRBJ1-3; D gene uncertain. This CDR3 has 16 residues. Trimming took 6 bases from V and 2 from J, leaving 17 bases between them. Germline values: CDR1 LNHDA, CDR2 SQIVND (reference sequence). The CDR3 region has the DNA TGTGCCAGTAGCATAACCGGGGAACAAACTGGAAACACCATATATTTT. Translation: CASSITGEQTGNTIYF. The whole variable domain, remainder taken from reference TRBV19 and TRBJ1-3, is DGGITQSPKYLFRKEGQNVTLSCEQNLNHDAMYWYRQDPGQGLRLIYYSQIVNDFQKGDIAEGYSVSREKKESFPLTVTSAQKNPTAFYLCASSITGEQTGNTIYFGEGSWLTVV.

This sequence joins TRBV5-6 and TRBJ2-3; 9 positions agree with TRBD2. Losses at the gene ends were 5 bases for V and 5 bases for J; bases not matched to a gene: 9. The CDR3 extends over 15 amino acids. The germline gives CDR1 SGHDT, CDR2 YYEEEE. Written as DNA, the CDR3 is TGTGCCAGCAGTGACTGGCGGGAGGGCCGAGATACGCAGTATTTT. Its translation: CASSDWREGRDTQYF.

The chain recombines TRBV28 with TRBJ2-5; tentative D call: TRBD2 (6 bases). CDR1 is MDHEN and CDR2 is SYDVKM in the germline V gene. V was shortened by 11 bases and J by 3 bases, with 22 bases between the two germline ends. This CDR3 spans 15 amino acids. The CDR3 DNA reads TGTGCCGCCCATCCCCTGGCGGGAAGGAAAGAGACCCAGTACTTC. Its protein product is CAAHPLAGRKETQYF.

This clone appeared a single time. The chain links TRBV18 to TRBJ2-4, with D maybe TRBD1 (6 bases). The CDR3 sequence is 14 residues long. CDR1 KGHSH and CDR2 LQKENI come from the germline V gene. Trimming took 3 bases from V and 5 from J, leaving 11 bases between them. CDR3 nucleotides: TGTGCCAGCTCACCGACGGGACACCAAAACATTCAGTACTTC. As protein: CASSPTGHQNIQYF.